The 30 T cell receptor beta chains listed next were all sequenced from one sample in a study of molecular identifiers for immune sequencing clone quantification. TCRdb itself ran the PCR reads through MiXCR, one entry per CDR3 protein. The data show about 640,000 distinct CDR3 sequences, roughly 21% seen once. Specimen: naive CD8+ T cells from blood, with Jurkat cell RNA spiked in. Subset indicated: FACS-sorted CD8+CD4-CCR7+CD45RA+ naive T cells. The receptors originated from a human donor in good health. Some libraries in this study had Jurkat cell RNA spiked in.

This clonotype has more than one count but fewer than ten. The V and J genes are TRBV25-1 and TRBJ1-1, with 7 bases lining up with TRBD1. CDR1 and CDR2 from the germline V gene are MGHDK and SYGVNS. The length of the CDR3 is 15 residues. The V gene end was trimmed by 1 base and the J gene end by 1 base; junction bases not matched to a gene: 3. The CDR3 coding sequence is TGTGCCAGCAGTGAATGGGGACAGACGAACACTGAAGCTTTCTTT. It specifies CASSEWGQTNTEAFF.

The chain couples TRBV6-2 or TRBV6-3 to TRBJ1-5, with D uncertain. Germline lookup yields CDR1 MNHEY and CDR2 SVGEGT. CDR3 length: 12 amino acids. V lost 2 bases, J lost 9 bases, and 8 bases lay in between. This chain's CDR3 is CASSYRQGPQHF. The DNA for the CDR3 is TGTGCCAGCAGTTACAGGCAAGGGCCCCAGCATTTT.

This clonotype was recorded many times. The chain combines TRBV3-1 with TRBJ1-1; D is perhaps TRBD1 (5 bases). Germline V lookup: CDR1 LGHDT, CDR2 YNNKEL (reference sequence). Trimming shortened V by 4 bases and J by 3 bases, and 21 bases separated the two germline ends. The CDR3 loop spans 17 amino acids. CDR3 in DNA: TGTGCCAGCAGCCTCAGAGGGTTGGGGGGTTTGGACACTGAAGCTTTCTTT. Amino acid sequence: CASSLRGLGGLDTEAFF.

This chain connects TRBV30 to TRBJ2-1; 7 bases match TRBD2. Trimming cost V 4 bases and J 4 bases; bases outside gene matches: 7. The CDR3 is 14 residues long. Germline-derived CDR1 and CDR2 are GTSNPN and SVGIG (reference sequence). The CDR3 is CAWTNVGGYNEQFF. For the CDR3, the DNA is TGTGCCTGGACCAACGTGGGGGGGTACAATGAGCAGTTCTTC.

This clonotype was observed many times. This sequence joins TRBV30 and TRBJ2-3; 10 bases align to TRBD2. The CDR3 extends over 18 amino acids. Looked up from germline, CDR1 is GTSNPN and CDR2 is SVGIG (reference sequence). The J segment lost 0 bases and the V segment lost 0 bases, leaving 9 bases of the junction unmatched. This CDR3 is CAWSVRLAGVTSTDTQYF. CDR3 DNA sequence: TGTGCCTGGAGTGTTAGGCTAGCGGGAGTAACTAGCACAGATACGCAGTATTTT.

A word on this clonotype: Since no conserved phenylalanine or tryptophan closes the CDR3, a read error is the likely cause. The chain carries TRBV6-6 and TRBJ2-4, with unresolved D. CDR1 is MNHNY, CDR2 SVGAGI, per germline (reference sequence). CDR3 length: 12 amino acids. This CDR3 reads CASSYLQNIQYL. The CDR3 DNA follows: TGTGCTAGCAGTTACCTTCAAAACATTCAGTACCTC.

This clonotype was seen ten or more times. J is TRBJ2-3 and V is TRBV4-1; TRBD1 aligns across 7 bases. With the DNA end fitting TRBJ1-5 better, the J assignment may be wrong. The CDR3 has 14 amino acids. Germline-derived CDR1 and CDR2 are MGHRA and YSYEKL. The CDR3 here is CASRQQGNTDTQHF. The CDR3 nucleotides read TGCGCCAGCAGACAACAGGGGAACACAGATACGCAGCATTTT.

This clonotype was recorded a few times. This may come from a read error, since a much larger clone is one base off. The chain has TRBV11-2 and TRBJ2-7, with a weak D call TRBD2 (6 bases). Looked up from germline, CDR1 is SGHAT and CDR2 is FQNNGV. This CDR3 is 15 amino acids long. For the CDR3, the DNA is TGTGCCAGCAGCGGGGCAGGCCTGGACTACTACGAGCAGTCCTTC. As protein: CASSGAGLDYYEQSF.

This clonotype was counted between two and nine times. V gene TRBV19 combines with J gene TRBJ2-6; D gene ambiguous. The V gene's germline CDR1 is LNHDA and CDR2 SQIVND (reference sequence). The CDR3 loop spans 14 amino acids. V was trimmed by 6 bases and J by 4 bases, leaving 10 bases between them. The CDR3: CASSLTGGANVLTF. Written as DNA, the CDR3 is TGTGCCAGTAGCCTAACCGGGGGGGCCAACGTCCTGACTTTC.

This clonotype was found a few times. V usage is TRBV30 and J usage is TRBJ1-1; 9 nucleotides line up with TRBD1. Germline CDR1 is GTSNPN and CDR2 is SVGIG (reference sequence). V shed 4 bases and J 4 bases; nucleotides not matched to a gene: 4. The CDR3 has 13 residues. This chain's CDR3 is CAWTTTGGTEAFF. CDR3 DNA: TGTGCCTGGACAACGACAGGGGGCACTGAAGCTTTCTTT. The variable domain in full, with the rest retrieved from reference TRBV30 and TRBJ1-1, is SQTIHQWPATLVQPVGSPLSLECTVEGTSNPNLYWYRQAAGRGLQLLFYSVGIGQISSEVPQNLSASRPQDRQFILSSKKLLLSDSGFYLCAWTTTGGTEAFFGQGTRLTVV.

This clonotype was observed many times. The rearrangement uses TRBV6-2 or TRBV6-3 and TRBJ2-3; maybe TRBD2 (5 bases). CDR3 size: 14 residues. The V end lost 3 bases, the J end lost 4 bases, and 11 bases lay between the germline ends. Germline V gene data show CDR1 as MNHEY and CDR2 as SVGEGT. DNA for the CDR3: TGTGCCAGCAGTTATCCCGAGGGTGCAGATACGCAGTATTTT. This sequence encodes CASSYPEGADTQYF.

A note on this clonotype: One end of the junction is discordant with germline, which a read error may explain. This chain connects TRBV29-1 to TRBJ1-4; D gene unclear. The germline V gene encodes CDR1 SQVTM and CDR2 ANQGSEA. CDR3 length: 12 residues. The CDR3 region has the DNA TGCAGCGTTGGGTCAGCGAATGAACAACTGTTTTTT. Encoded protein: CSVGSANEQLFF.

About this clonotype: One junction end does not reproduce the germline sequence, and a read error may be involved. This rearrangement joins TRBV7-6 to TRBJ1-4; weak D call: TRBD1 (5 bases). Germline V CDR1 and CDR2: SGHVS, FNYEAQ. This CDR3 is 15 amino acids long. For the CDR3, the DNA is TGTGCCAGCAGCCCGCTTCAGGGATCTAATGAAGAACTGTTTTTT. Its translation is CASSPLQGSNEELFF.

About this clonotype itself: This could be a read error, since a much larger clone is one nucleotide away. The chain joins TRBV13 to TRBJ2-3; 8 nucleotides agree with TRBD2. The CDR3 is made up of 18 amino acids. Germline CDR1 is PRHDT and CDR2 is FYEKMQ (reference sequence). The CDR3 nucleotides read TGTGCCAGCAGCTTAGGACTCGGTGGCGGGGGGACCGCAGATGCGCAGTATTTT. It specifies CASSLGLGGGGTADAQYF.

As to this clonotype: A clone one base away is much larger, so this may be a read error. The chain is built from TRBV27 and TRBJ2-1, with D tentatively TRBD1 or TRBD2 (5 bases each). The V end was cut by 5 bases, the J end by 4 bases, with 9 bases between. Germline loops: CDR1 MNHEY, CDR2 SMNVEV (reference sequence). The CDR3 runs 13 residues. This CDR3 is CASSRDGYNEQFF. Here the CDR3 DNA reads TGTGCCAGCAGTCGGGACGGGTACAATGAGCAGTTCTTC.

This clonotype was counted at least ten times. The V and J genes are TRBV28 and TRBJ1-1; no reliable D call. The germline V gene encodes CDR1 MDHEN and CDR2 SYDVKM. Trimming shortened V by 7 bases and J by 1 base, and 7 bases separated the two germline ends. This CDR3 spans 12 amino acids. The CDR3 is CASTEENTEAFF. CDR3 DNA sequence: TGTGCCAGCACTGAGGAGAACACTGAAGCTTTCTTT.

A word on this clonotype: A read error may produce the germline difference seen at one junction end. The chain links TRBV7-6 to TRBJ2-7, with 9 bases identical to TRBD1. The germline gives CDR1 SGHVS, CDR2 FNYEAQ. This CDR3 comprises 16 residues. CDR3 DNA sequence: TGTGCCAGCAGCTTAGGGCTGGGACAGGGTGGCTACGAGCAGTCCTTC. The encoded protein is CASSLGLGQGGYEQSF.

This clonotype was seen many times. The chain uses TRBV6-2 or TRBV6-3 and TRBJ2-7, with D hard to call. Germline-derived CDR1 and CDR2 are MNHEY and SVGEGT. This CDR3 is 12 amino acids long. With 6 bases removed from V and 0 bases from J, the gap between germline ends came to 6 bases. CDR3 DNA: TGTGCCAGCAGAACCAGCTCCTACGAGCAGTACTTC. This codes for CASRTSSYEQYF.

This clonotype showed up many times. This chain links TRBV28 with TRBJ2-4; 10 positions match TRBD1. This CDR3 is 15 amino acids long. Per the germline V gene, CDR1 is MDHEN and CDR2 is SYDVKM. The J segment lost 9 bases and the V segment lost 3 bases, leaving 8 bases of the junction unmatched. The CDR3 DNA sequence: TGTGCCAGCAGTTTCGATGGCGGACAGGGGGTCATTCAGTACTTC. Its protein product is CASSFDGGQGVIQYF. The full variable domain, completed using reference TRBV28 and TRBJ2-4, is DVKVTQSSRYLVKRTGEKVFLECVQDMDHENMFWYRQDPGLGLRLIYFSYDVKMKEKGDIPEGYSVSREKKERFSLILESASTNQTSMYLCASSFDGGQGVIQYFGAGTRLSVL.

At least ten counts were recorded for this clonotype. V usage is TRBV5-1 and J usage is TRBJ2-3; D gene uncertain. Trimming stripped 4 bases from V and 2 bases from J, with 8 bases between. In germline, CDR1 is SGHRS, CDR2 YFSETQ. The length of the CDR3 is 13 residues. The chain's CDR3 is CASSPPDTDTQYF. The CDR3 DNA reads as TGCGCCAGCAGCCCCCCCGACACAGATACGCAGTATTTT.

Comments on this clonotype: It may be a read error: a sequence one base away is much more abundant. The J gene is TRBJ2-1, the V gene TRBV28; TRBD2 agrees at 7 bases. V gave up 6 bases and J gave up 10 bases; unmatched junction bases: 18. Germline V lookup: CDR1 MDHEN, CDR2 SYDVKM. The CDR3 totals 16 residues. The CDR3 bases are TGTGCCAGCAGATTACCAACCGGGGGGACTACCTACGAGCAGTTCTTC. It yields the protein CASRLPTGGTTYEQFF.

This clonotype has at least ten counts. The chain carries TRBV11-2 and TRBJ1-4; weak D call: TRBD1 (6 bases). This CDR3 has 13 residues. V lost 6 bases and J 5 bases, leaving 10 bases between the germline ends. The germline CDR1 and CDR2 sequences are SGHAT and FQNNGV. The CDR3 here is CASRDSPNEKLFF. The CDR3 DNA follows: TGTGCCAGCAGGGACAGCCCGAATGAAAAACTGTTTTTT.

This clonotype was seen a few times. CDR3 nucleotide sequence: TGTGCCACTAGGACTAGCGGGAGTCACACCGGGGAGCTGTTTTTT. This translates into CATRTSGSHTGELFF. The rearrangement links TRBV15 to TRBJ2-2; TRBD2 agrees at 13 bases. Germline V gene data show CDR1 as LNHNV and CDR2 as YYDKDF (reference sequence). CDR3 size: 15 residues. V trimming: 9 bases; J trimming: 3 bases; junction bases outside the gene matches: 4.

The sample holds many counts of this clonotype. V usage is TRBV28 and J usage is TRBJ1-5; D uncertain. The CDR3 is 14 residues long. The V gene's germline CDR1 is MDHEN and CDR2 SYDVKM. V was pared by 6 bases and J by 1 base, with 10 bases between. CDR3 protein: CASSLPDSNQPQHF. The CDR3 DNA reads as TGTGCCAGCAGCCTCCCCGACAGCAATCAGCCCCAGCATTTT.

This clonotype was detected ten times or more. The rearrangement joins TRBV18 to TRBJ1-1; TRBD1 agrees at 7 bases. Germline CDR1 KGHSH, CDR2 LQKENI. CDR3 length equals 16 residues. V dropped 0 bases and J dropped 3; count of bases not matched to a gene: 7. CDR3 DNA: TGTGCCAGCTCACCACCCTCGACAGGGAGGGACACTGAAGCTTTCTTT. It codes for CASSPPSTGRDTEAFF.

The chain combines TRBV6-2 or TRBV6-3 with TRBJ1-5; TRBD1 agrees at 7 bases. This CDR3 has 18 residues. After removal of 4 bases from V and 0 bases from J, the junction contained 12 bases not matched to a gene. Germline V lookup: CDR1 MNHEY, CDR2 SVGEGT. The CDR3 reads CASSFDRERFYSNQPQHF. The CDR3 region has the DNA TGTGCCAGCAGTTTCGACAGGGAAAGATTTTATAGCAATCAGCCCCAGCATTTT.

This clonotype was seen at least ten times. V is TRBV20-1 and J is TRBJ2-7, with D perhaps TRBD1 (6 bases). Germline V gives CDR1 DFQATT, CDR2 SNEGSKA (reference sequence). The V end was cut by 7 bases, the J end by 5 bases, with 9 bases between. The CDR3 runs to 10 residues. The chain's CDR3 is CSVGANEQYF. The DNA of the CDR3 is TGCAGTGTGGGGGCGAACGAGCAGTACTTC.

The table lists this clonotype with many counts. The J gene is TRBJ1-1, the V gene TRBV6-5; 8 bases fit TRBD1. Looked up from germline, CDR1 is MNHEY and CDR2 is SVGAGI. V trimming: 5 bases; J trimming: 4 bases; junction bases outside the gene matches: 12. The CDR3 runs to 16 residues. The CDR3: CASSPSGQGLGTEAFF. In nucleotides, the CDR3 is TGTGCCAGCAGTCCCTCTGGACAGGGCCTCGGCACTGAAGCTTTCTTT.

V and J are TRBV3-1 and TRBJ1-2; no definite D call. Per germline, CDR1 LGHDT and CDR2 YNNKEL (reference sequence). Trimming pared 1 base from V and 8 bases from J, leaving 20 bases between. This CDR3 has 16 residues. DNA of the CDR3: TGTGCCAGCAGCCAAGTGCGTAGCATGGTCCTTGGGGGCTACACCTTC. Translated, it gives CASSQVRSMVLGGYTF.

This clonotype was observed a handful of times. A far larger clone is one base from this, pointing to a likely read error. The final CDR3 position lacks the conserved phenylalanine or tryptophan, pointing to a likely read error. The chain employs TRBV4-1 and TRBJ2-7, with TRBD1 as a possible D gene (5 bases). Germline V gene lookup returns CDR1 MGHRA and CDR2 YSYEKL. Trimming left V 1 base short and J 1 base short, with 5 bases between. The CDR3 extends over 13 amino acids. The CDR3 region has the DNA TGCGCCAGCAGCCAAGGGACATCCTACGAGCAGTACTCC. Its translation: CASSQGTSYEQYS.